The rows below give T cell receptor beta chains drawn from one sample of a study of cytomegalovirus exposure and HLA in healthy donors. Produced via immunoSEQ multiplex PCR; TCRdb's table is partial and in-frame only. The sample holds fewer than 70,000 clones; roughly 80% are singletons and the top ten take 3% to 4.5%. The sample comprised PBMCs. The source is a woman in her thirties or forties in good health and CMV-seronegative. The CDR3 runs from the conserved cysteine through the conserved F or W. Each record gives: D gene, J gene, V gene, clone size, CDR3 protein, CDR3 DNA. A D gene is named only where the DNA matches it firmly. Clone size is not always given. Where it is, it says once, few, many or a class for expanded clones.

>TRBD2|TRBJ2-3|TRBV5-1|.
CASSSGAGGTTDTQYF
TGCGCCAGCAGCTCGGGAGCGGGGGGCACCACAGATACGCAGTATTTT
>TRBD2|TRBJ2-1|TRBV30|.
CAWSDGLAGGNEQFF
TGTGCCTGGAGTGATGGACTAGCGGGAGGTAATGAGCAGTTCTTC
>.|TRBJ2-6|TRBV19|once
CASSTPEIVMAGANVLTF
TGTGCCAGTAGTACCCCTGAGATAGTCATGGCTGGGGCCAACGTCCTGACTTTC
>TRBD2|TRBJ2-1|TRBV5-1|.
CASTLGPGGRNEQFF
TGCGCCAGCACCTTGGGGCCCGGGGGGAGGAATGAGCAGTTCTTC
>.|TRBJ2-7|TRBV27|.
CASSPLELRYYEQYF
TGTGCCAGCAGCCCCCTAGAGTTAAGGTACTACGAGCAGTACTTC
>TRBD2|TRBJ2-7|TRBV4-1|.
CASSQTGTSGIIQQYF
TGCGCCAGCAGCCAGACCGGGACTAGCGGGATTATACAGCAGTACTTC
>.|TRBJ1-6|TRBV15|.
CATSRDGGTGSVLPLHF
TGTGCCACCAGCAGAGATGGAGGAACAGGGTCGGTTTTACCCCTCCACTTT
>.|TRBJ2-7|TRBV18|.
CASSQNSYEQYF
TGTGCCAGCTCACAAAACAGCTACGAGCAGTACTTC
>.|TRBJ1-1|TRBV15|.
CATDPAGRTGTEAFF
TGTGCCACCGACCCTGCGGGACGGACGGGCACTGAAGCTTTCTTT
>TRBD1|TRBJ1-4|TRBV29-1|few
CSVWMRDSEKLFF
TGCAGCGTTTGGATGCGGGACAGTGAAAAACTGTTTTTT
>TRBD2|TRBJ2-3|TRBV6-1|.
CASSDGTSGSRDTQYF
TGTGCCAGCAGTGATGGGACTAGCGGGAGTCGAGATACGCAGTATTTT
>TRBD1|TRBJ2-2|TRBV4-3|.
CASSQLNSRDRGRFGELFF
TGCGCCAGCAGCCAACTGAACTCCCGGGACAGGGGACGATTCGGGGAGCTGTTTTTT
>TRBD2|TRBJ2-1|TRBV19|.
CASSTGQREVDEQFF
TGTGCCAGTAGTACCGGCCAGCGGGAGGTAGATGAGCAGTTCTTC
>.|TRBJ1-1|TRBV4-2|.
CASSQDQGFDTEAFF
TGTGCCAGCAGCCAAGATCAGGGGTTCGACACTGAAGCTTTCTTT
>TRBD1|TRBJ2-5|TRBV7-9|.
CASSLAKTGGRETQYF
TGTGCCAGCAGCTTAGCGAAGACAGGGGGCAGGGAGACCCAGTACTTC
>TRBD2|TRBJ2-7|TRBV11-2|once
CASSLARPRTSGSHEQYF
TGTGCCAGCAGCTTAGCCAGACCTCGGACTAGCGGGAGCCACGAGCAGTACTTC
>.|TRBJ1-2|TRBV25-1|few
CASSESPNYGYTF
TGTGCCAGCAGTGAATCTCCCAACTATGGCTACACCTTC
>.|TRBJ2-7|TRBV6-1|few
CASSEEGGISYEQYF
TGTGCCAGCAGTGAAGAGGGGGGGATTTCCTACGAGCAGTACTTC
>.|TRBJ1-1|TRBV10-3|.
CATERQGNTEAFF
TGTGCCACCGAGAGGCAGGGGAACACTGAAGCTTTCTTT
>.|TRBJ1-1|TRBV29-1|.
CSVDGVAMNTEAFF
TGCAGCGTTGACGGGGTTGCCATGAACACTGAAGCTTTCTTT
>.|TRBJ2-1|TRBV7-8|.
CASSLKGGYNEQFF
TGTGCCAGCAGCTTAAAAGGGGGATACAATGAGCAGTTCTTC
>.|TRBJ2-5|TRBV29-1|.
CSVEEHRDQETQYF
TGCAGCGTTGAAGAGCACAGGGACCAAGAGACCCAGTACTTC
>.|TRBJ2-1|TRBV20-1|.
CSAQTYNEQFF
TGCAGTGCTCAAACCTACAATGAGCAGTTCTTC
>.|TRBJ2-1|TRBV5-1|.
CASSFPQGTQGYNEQFF
TGCGCCAGCAGCTTCCCTCAGGGCACTCAGGGTTACAATGAGCAGTTCTTC
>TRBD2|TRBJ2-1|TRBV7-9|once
CASSVGLAGGSYNEQFF
TGTGCCAGCAGCGTAGGACTAGCGGGAGGATCCTACAATGAGCAGTTCTTC
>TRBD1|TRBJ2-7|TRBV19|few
CASTTGQGFDEQYF
TGTGCCAGTACAACCGGACAGGGTTTCGACGAGCAGTACTTC
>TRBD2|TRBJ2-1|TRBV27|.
CASSLTSGRANGEQFF
TGTGCCAGCAGTTTGACTAGCGGGAGGGCAAATGGGGAGCAGTTCTTC
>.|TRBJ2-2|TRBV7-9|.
CASSWRDTGELFF
TGTGCCAGCAGCTGGAGGGACACCGGGGAGCTGTTTTTT